The entry that follows covers one T cell receptor beta chain sequence. The target antigen is unknown. This sample was taken from a study of CXCR3-negative and CXCR3-positive naive CD8 T cells. About the study: Each library gave roughly 1.4 +/- 0.3 million of 130 million to 150 million TRB reads. Study outcomes and limitations: Diversity ran similarly high across both naive subsets but far lower in memory CD8+ cells. When CXCR3-positive naive cells were set against CXCR3-negative naive cells, the former had more hydrophobic TRB CDR3s.

The authors prepared UMI-labeled TRB cDNA libraries by 5' RACE. TCRdb re-analyzed the 5' RACE reads; it lists each CDR3 protein once, without DNA. This sample's clone table lists 130,000 to 150,000 distinct CDR3 sequences. Investigators sorted each CD8+ T cell subset in triplicate, taking under 350,000 cells each time. The CDR3 spans 15 residues. Germline V CDR1 and CDR2: LGHNA, YSLEER. The specimen was naive CXCR3+ CD8+ T cells from blood. The subset is: CD45RO-CCR7+CD27+CD95- naive CD8+ T cells expressing CXCR3 (TNR3+). This sequence was found in a human donor in good health. Some clones in this sample may be carry-over from other donors' samples. The V and J genes are TRBV4-3 and TRBJ2-7. CDR3 sequence reads: CASSQDRWGPYEQYF.